This TCR beta chain was sequenced in a study of early T cells in non-severe SARS-CoV-2 infection. As for the study in general: The study sequenced bulk RNA from unsorted whole blood, with chains unpaired.

With 7 bases clipped from V and 4 bases from J, the junction kept 12 bases outside the gene matches. The germline CDR1 and CDR2 sequences are MGHRA and YSYEKL. This CDR3 has 17 residues. This clonotype was seen ten or more times. TCRdb re-called the 5' RACE reads through MiXCR, storing one row per CDR3 protein. The table shows 70,000 to 75,000 distinct CDR3 sequences, with 12% occurring only once. This clonotype was sampled from an adult who was a healthcare worker with PCR-confirmed SARS-CoV-2 infection or an uninfected control (not recorded which). The sequencing input was whole blood. The rearrangement joins TRBV4-1 to TRBJ1-4, with 10 positions matching TRBD1. The CDR3 bases are TGCGCCAGCACCCAGACCGGGACAGGGGCTATTAATGAAAAACTGTTTTTT. Protein: CASTQTGTGAINEKLFF.